One T cell receptor (beta chain) is described in this entry. The antigen is undetermined. These data are taken from a study of T-cell memory formation after mild COVID-19. Germline CDR1 is SGHRS and CDR2 is YFSETQ. Trimming stripped 4 bases from V and 5 bases from J, with 15 bases between. This CDR3 has 14 amino acids. Each CDR3 protein is one row after TCRdb ran MiXCR on the 5' RACE reads. This table holds 120,000 or so distinct CDR3 sequences, about 5.9% found once. General study findings and limits: Contracting clones from day 15 to 85 had balanced CD4/CD8; later expanders favoured CD4+.

This chain uses TRBV5-1 with TRBJ1-1; D unresolved. The sequence was obtained from an adult woman who had mild COVID-19 (a few samples of this study predate the infection). Cell type and time point are not known. The source material was PBMCs or a T cell subset sorted from them (not recorded which). CDR3 coding DNA: TGCGCCAGCAGCCAAGAAGCGGGAGGAACTGAAGCTTTCTTT. Translation: CASSQEAGGTEAFF. The full variable domain, completed using reference TRBV5-1 and TRBJ1-1, is KAGVTQTPRYLIKTRGQQVTLSCSPISGHRSVSWYQQTPGQGLQFLFEYFSETQRNKGNFPGRFSGRQFSNSRSEMNVSTLELGDSALYLCASSQEAGGTEAFFGQGTRLTVV.